This T cell receptor (beta chain) was documented in a study of T cells in Graves' hyperthyroidism and ophthalmopathy. The germline gives CDR1 DFQATT, CDR2 SNEGSKA (reference sequence). Trimming left V 4 bases short and J 3 bases short, with 9 bases between. This CDR3 comprises 13 residues. This clonotype came up many times. Amplified TCR beta CDR3 regions came from RNA transcripts. HTBI primers were the set used in a first-round RT-PCR of the TCR CDR3. TCRdb reprocessed the multiplex PCR reads via MiXCR and lists one record per CDR3 protein. The sample has more than 350,000 distinct CDR3 sequences; 14% to 15% are singletons.

The chain employs TRBV20-1 and TRBJ1-4, with D unresolved. This receptor was obtained from a woman between 25 and 40 years old with Graves' hyperthyroidism. Sequencing was performed on blood. The CDR3 here is CSATDGPNEKLFF. The CDR3 region has the DNA TGCAGTGCTACCGACGGACCTAATGAAAAACTGTTTTTT.